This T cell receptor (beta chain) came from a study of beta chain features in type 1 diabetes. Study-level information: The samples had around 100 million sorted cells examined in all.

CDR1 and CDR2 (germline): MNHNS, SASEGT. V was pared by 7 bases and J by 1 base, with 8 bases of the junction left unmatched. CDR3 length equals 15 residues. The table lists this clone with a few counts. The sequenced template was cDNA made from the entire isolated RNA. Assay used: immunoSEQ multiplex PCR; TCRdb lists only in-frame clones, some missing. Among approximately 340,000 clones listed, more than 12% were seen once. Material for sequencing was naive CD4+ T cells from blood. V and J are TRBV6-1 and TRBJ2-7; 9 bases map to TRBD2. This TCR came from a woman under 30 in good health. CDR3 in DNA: TGTGCCAGCATCCCTCTTAGCGGGAGTTCCTACGAGCAGTACTTC. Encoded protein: CASIPLSGSSYEQYF.